This entry is about one TCR beta chain. V lost 7 bases and J lost 9, with 12 bases in between. The CDR3 totals 11 residues. The source of the sample is a study of control samples from healthy donors and cancer patients. Measured with immunoSEQ multiplex PCR; TCRdb has only the in-frame clones, and not every one. The sample gives fewer than 200,000 clones, almost 90% of which show up once; approximately 1.4% is in the top ten. Sample: blood. This chain joins TRBV12-3 or TRBV12-4 and TRBJ1-1; weak D call: TRBD1 (5 bases). The TCR sequence derives from a woman between 45 and 65 years old in good health. CDR3 nucleotide sequence: TGTGCCAGCATAGGGACGGGGAAAGCTTTCTTT. As protein: CASIGTGKAFF.